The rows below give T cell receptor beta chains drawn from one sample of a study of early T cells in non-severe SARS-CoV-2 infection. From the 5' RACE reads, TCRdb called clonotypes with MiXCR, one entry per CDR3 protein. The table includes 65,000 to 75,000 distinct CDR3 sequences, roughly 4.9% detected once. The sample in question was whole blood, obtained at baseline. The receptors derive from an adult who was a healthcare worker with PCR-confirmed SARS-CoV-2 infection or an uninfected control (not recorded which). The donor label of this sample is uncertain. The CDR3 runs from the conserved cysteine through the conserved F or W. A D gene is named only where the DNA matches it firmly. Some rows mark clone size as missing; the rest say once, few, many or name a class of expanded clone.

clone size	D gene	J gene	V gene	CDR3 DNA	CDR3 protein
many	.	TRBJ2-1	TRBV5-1	TGCGCCAGCAGCCGAATTGCAGGGAGCGAGCAGTTCTTC	CASSRIAGSEQFF
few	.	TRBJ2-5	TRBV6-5	TGTGCCAGCAGTAAGGGACTTCGAGAGACCCAGTACTTC	CASSKGLRETQYF
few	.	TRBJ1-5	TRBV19	TGTGCCAGTAGTATTGACCGTGATCAGCCCCAGCATTTT	CASSIDRDQPQHF
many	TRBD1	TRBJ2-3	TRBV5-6	TGTGCCAGCAGCTTGGCCGGGACAGGGGGAACAGATACGCAGTATTTT	CASSLAGTGGTDTQYF
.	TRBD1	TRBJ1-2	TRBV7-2	TGTGTCAGCAGCCCAGGACAGGGCCTCCTCTATGGCTACACCTTC	CVSSPGQGLLYGYTF
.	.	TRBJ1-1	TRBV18	TGTGCCAGCTCACAGAGATTGAACACTGAAGCTTTCTTT	CASSQRLNTEAFF
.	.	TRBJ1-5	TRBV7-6	TGTGCCAGCAGCTTAGCTGACGGTCAGCCCCAGCATTTT	CASSLADGQPQHF
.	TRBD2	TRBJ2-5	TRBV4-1	TGCGCCAGCAGCCAAGTGCTAGCGGGGGGGCCGATTCCTGAGACCCAGTACTTC	CASSQVLAGGPIPETQYF
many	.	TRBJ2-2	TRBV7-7	TGTGCTAGCAGCCTAAATTCGGGTCCCGACACCGGGGAGCTGTTTTTT	CASSLNSGPDTGELFF
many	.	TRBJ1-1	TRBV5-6	TGTGCCAGCAGCTCCATGGGGGGAACTGAAGCTTTCTTT	CASSSMGGTEAFF
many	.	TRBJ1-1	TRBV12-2	TGTGCAAGTCGCATGATAAAGGGGGACAGGGGTGATTATGAGAACACTGAAGCTTTCTTT	CASRMIKGDRGDYENTEAFF
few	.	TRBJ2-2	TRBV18	TGTGCCAGCTCACCAAGGCAACAGACCGGGGAGCTGTTTTTT	CASSPRQQTGELFF
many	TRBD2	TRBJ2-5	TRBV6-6	TGTGCCAGCATCGAAGGTAGCGGGGGGTACACAGGTACCCAGTACTTC	CASIEGSGGYTGTQYF
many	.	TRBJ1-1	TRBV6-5	TGTGCCAGCAGAAGCGTGGGAACTGAAGCTTTCTTT	CASRSVGTEAFF
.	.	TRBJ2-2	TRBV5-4	TGTGCCAGCAGCTTGGCTCGGAGCCTTAACACCGGGGAGCTGTTTTTT	CASSLARSLNTGELFF
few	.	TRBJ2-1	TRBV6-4	TGTGCCAGCAGTGTCGTCGCAGGAGGGGGCCGAAACAATGAGCAGTTCTTC	CASSVVAGGGRNNEQFF
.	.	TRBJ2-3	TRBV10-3	TGTGCCATCAGTGAGAAGAGCACAGATACGCAGTATTTT	CAISEKSTDTQYF
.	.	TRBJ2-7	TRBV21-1	TGTGCCAGCAGCAGACGGACAGGCTCCTACGAGCAGTACTTC	CASSRRTGSYEQYF
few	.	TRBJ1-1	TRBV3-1	TGTGCCAGCAGCCAAGTCGGGGCAGGGATGAACACTGAAGCTTTCTTT	CASSQVGAGMNTEAFF
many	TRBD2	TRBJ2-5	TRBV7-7	TGTGCTAGCGGGGATGCGTATGGAGAGTACTTC	CASGDAYGEYF
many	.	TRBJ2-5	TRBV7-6	TGTGCCAGCAGCTTACCCGGAGGTGTCCGCACAGAGACCCAGTACTTC	CASSLPGGVRTETQYF
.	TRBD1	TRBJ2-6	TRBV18	TGTGCCAGCTCGGACAGGGGGCCTGGGGCCAACGTCCTGACTTTC	CASSDRGPGANVLTF
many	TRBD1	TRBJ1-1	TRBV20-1	TGCAGTGCTATTCCCGGGACAGGGTTAATGAACACTGAAGCTTTCTTT	CSAIPGTGLMNTEAFF
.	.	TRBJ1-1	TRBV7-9	TGTGCCAGCTGCTCCTTGAACACTGAAGCTTTCTTT	CASCSLNTEAFF
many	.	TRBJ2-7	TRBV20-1	TGCAGTGCAGCAGCCGGATTGACTTACGAGCAGTACTTC	CSAAAGLTYEQYF
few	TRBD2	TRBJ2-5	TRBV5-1	TGCGCCAGCAGGCCACCGGGACTAGCGGGGGATGAGACCCAGTACTTC	CASRPPGLAGDETQYF
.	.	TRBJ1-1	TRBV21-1	TGTGCCAACACAAAGAGGGACAGTTTGAACACTGAAGCTTTCTTT	CANTKRDSLNTEAFF
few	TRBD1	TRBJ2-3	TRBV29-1	TGCAGCGTAGAATCGACAGGGGGCGCAGATACGCAGTATTTT	CSVESTGGADTQYF
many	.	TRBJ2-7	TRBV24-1	TGTGCCACGAGGGAAGGGGCGGTGAGGCCAGGCGAGCAGTACTTC	CATREGAVRPGEQYF
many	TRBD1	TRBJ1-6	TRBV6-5	TGTGCCAGCAGTATCGCCGGGACAGATCAAGGTTCACCCCTCCACTTT	CASSIAGTDQGSPLHF
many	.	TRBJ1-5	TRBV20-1	TGCAGTGCTAGAGGTGGAGACAGGAGATTAAGCAATCAGCCCCAGCATTTT	CSARGGDRRLSNQPQHF
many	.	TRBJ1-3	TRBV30	TGTGCCTGTTTGCCCCGTGCGGACACCATATATTTT	CACLPRADTIYF
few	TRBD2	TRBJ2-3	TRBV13	TGTGCCAGCAGCTTAGCTAGCGGGACAGATACGCAGTATTTT	CASSLASGTDTQYF
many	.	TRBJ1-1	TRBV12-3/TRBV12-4	TGTGCCAGCAGTTTAGCAGGGTACGACACTGAAGCTTTCTTT	CASSLAGYDTEAFF
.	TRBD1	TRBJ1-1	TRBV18	TGTGCCAGCTCAATCAGGACAGGTTCGAACACTGAAGCTTTCTTT	CASSIRTGSNTEAFF
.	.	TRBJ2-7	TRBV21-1	TGTGCCAGCAGCAAAGCGGGAGGCAGGAACACTTCCTACGAGCAGTACTTC	CASSKAGGRNTSYEQYF
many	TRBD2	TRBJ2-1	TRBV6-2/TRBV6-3	TGTGCCAGCAGTTACATAGCGGGGAGCAATGAGCAGTTCTTC	CASSYIAGSNEQFF
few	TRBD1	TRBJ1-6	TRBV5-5	TGTGCCAGCAGCCCGGGACAGAGCTATAATTCACCCCTCCACTTT	CASSPGQSYNSPLHF
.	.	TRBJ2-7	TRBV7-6	TGTGCCAGCAGCTTAGAACAGGGTACCGAGCAGTACTTC	CASSLEQGTEQYF
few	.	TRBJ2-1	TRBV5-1	TGCGCCAGCAGTGGCGGCCTAGGGAATGAGCAGTTCTTC	CASSGGLGNEQFF
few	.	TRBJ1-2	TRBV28	TGTGCCAGCAACCCCATCCTACGGCGGACAATCTCCAGGGGCTACACCTTC	CASNPILRRTISRGYTF
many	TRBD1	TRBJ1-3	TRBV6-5	TGTGCCAGCAGTTACAGTCCCGGGACAGGGGGCTCTGGAAACACTATATATTTT	CASSYSPGTGGSGNTIYF
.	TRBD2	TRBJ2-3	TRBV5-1	TGCGCCAGCAGCCCTGGGGGGGTCGGAGATACGCAGTATTTT	CASSPGGVGDTQYF
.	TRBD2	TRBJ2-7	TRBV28	TGTGCCAGCAGTTTTGGTGGAGCGGGGGTCGAGTACTTC	CASSFGGAGVEYF
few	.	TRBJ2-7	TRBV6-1	TGTGCCAGCAGTGGTTACGGCGACGGCGCCGAGCAGTACTTC	CASSGYGDGAEQYF
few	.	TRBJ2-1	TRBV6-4	TGTGCCAGCAGTGACTCCCCCCTCAGGGGGGAGTTCTTC	CASSDSPLRGEFF